A single sample gave rise to the 31 T cell receptor beta chains below, sequenced in a study of CD8+CD57+ T cells in acquired aplastic anemia. Investigators profiled TCR beta VDJ and CDR3 from genomic DNA template. TCRdb redid the calling of the reads with MiXCR, one entry per CDR3 protein. The sample comprises approximately 160,000 distinct CDR3 sequences, less than 50% of which are singletons, and 3.2% rests with the top ten. Previously, flow cytometry had revealed CD8+CD57+ cell expansion in the patients chosen for sequencing. The sample was sorted CD4+, CD8+, or CD8+CD57+ T cells (not recorded which) from PBMCs. Receptor source: a human donor with aplastic anemia.

Of note for this clonotype: A read error may explain this, as a much larger clone is one base away. This chain joins TRBV7-2 and TRBJ1-4; 7 bases fit TRBD1. Germline V gene data show CDR1 as SGHTA and CDR2 as FQGNSA. The CDR3 contains 14 residues. V lost 8 bases to trimming and J lost 1 base; unmatched junction nucleotides: 4. In DNA form, the CDR3 reads TGTGCCAGCGGCCCAGGGGGAACTAATGAAAAACTGTTTTTT. Encoded protein: CASGPGGTNEKLFF.

This rearrangement joins TRBV10-3 to TRBJ1-2; D is undetermined. V was clipped by 4 bases and J by 8 bases, with 17 bases between them. Germline V gives CDR1 ENHRY, CDR2 SYGVKD. CDR3 length equals 14 residues. In DNA, the CDR3 is TGTGCCATCAGTGTGAAGGGCCTCGTAGAAGGCTACACCTTC. Translated, it gives CAISVKGLVEGYTF.

This clonotype was seen more than once but under ten times. V is TRBV29-1 and J is TRBJ2-7; 12 positions match TRBD2. Germline V gene data show CDR1 as SQVTM and CDR2 as ANQGSEA. The trim removed 7 bases at V and 4 bases at J, leaving 5 bases unmatched. The CDR3 loop spans 13 amino acids. DNA for the CDR3: TGCAGCGGACTAGCGGGAGAGGGTTACGAGCAGTACTTC. This encodes CSGLAGEGYEQYF.

The rearrangement links TRBV25-1 to TRBJ2-7, with D uncertain. This CDR3 has 15 residues. Germline assignment: CDR1 MGHDK and CDR2 SYGVNS. Between the trimmed V and J ends, which lost 2 bases and 2 bases, there was a span of 13 bases. CDR3 residues: CASSEAGVMTYEQYF. As DNA, the CDR3 is TGTGCCAGCAGTGAAGCTGGGGTCATGACCTACGAGCAGTACTTC.

There are many counts of this clonotype. This chain joins TRBV19 and TRBJ1-2; D is undetermined. The V end lost 4 bases, the J end lost 1 base, and 13 bases lay between the germline ends. This CDR3 spans 15 amino acids. Germline V gives CDR1 LNHDA, CDR2 SQIVND (reference sequence). The CDR3 bases are TGTGCCAGTAGTAAAGGGCAAAGGAGTAACTATGGCTACACCTTC. It codes for CASSKGQRSNYGYTF.

This clonotype was detected a few times. The J gene is TRBJ1-6, the V gene TRBV7-6; D gene unclear. Germline loops: CDR1 SGHVS, CDR2 FNYEAQ. The CDR3 has 13 residues. Trimming took off 2 bases at V and 6 bases at J, with 5 bases between the two ends. CDR3 loop: CASSLSPNSPLHF. In DNA form, the CDR3 reads TGTGCCAGCAGCTTAAGCCCTAATTCACCCCTCCACTTT.

The V and J genes are TRBV9 and TRBJ2-2, with D uncertain. CDR1 is SGDLS, CDR2 YYNGEE, per germline. Between the trimmed V and J ends, which lost 0 bases and 7 bases, there was a span of 4 bases. The CDR3 is 12 amino acids. The CDR3 spells CASSVAVGELFF. In DNA, the CDR3 is TGTGCCAGCAGCGTAGCGGTCGGGGAGCTGTTTTTT.

A single count supports this clonotype. At one end, the junction sequence differs from germline, possibly due to a read error. This chain joins TRBV7-2 and TRBJ1-6, with 9 positions matching TRBD1. The V gene's germline CDR1 is SGHTA and CDR2 FQGNSA. The CDR3 is 15 amino acids. Here the CDR3 DNA reads TGTGCTAGCAGCCCCGCGGGACAGGGCGGCTCACCCCTCCACTTT. Translation gives CASSPAGQGGSPLHF. Variable domain in full (rest from reference TRBV7-2 and TRBJ1-6): GAGVSQSPSNKVTEKGKDVELRCDPISGHTALYWYRQSLGQGLEFLIYFQGNSAPDKSGLPSDRFSAERTGGSVSTLTIQRTQQEDSAVYLCASSPAGQGGSPLHFGNGTRLTVT.

Of note for this clonotype: A single base separates this from a much larger clone, so it may be a read error. V is TRBV11-2 and J is TRBJ2-4; a weak D match, TRBD2 (7 bases). The CDR3 loop spans 16 amino acids. Germline CDR1 is SGHAT and CDR2 is FQNNGV. CDR3 in amino acids: CASSLGFGGAKIIQYF. The CDR3 DNA reads as TGTGCCAGCAGCTTAGGCTTTGGGGGGGCCAAAATCATTCAGTACTTC. Using reference TRBV11-2 and TRBJ2-4 for the parts outside the CDR3, the full variable domain is EAGVAQSPRYKIIEKRQSVAFWCNPISGHATLYWYQQILGQGPKLLIQFQNNGVVDDSQLPKDRFSAERLKGVDSTLKIQPAKLEDSAVYLCASSLGFGGAKIIQYFGAGTRLSVL.

J is TRBJ2-1 and V is TRBV7-2; D remains unclear. Trimming removed 5 bases from V and 2 bases from J, with 7 bases in between. The CDR3 loop spans 13 amino acids. Germline V gene lookup returns CDR1 SGHTA and CDR2 FQGNSA. In nucleotides, the CDR3 is TGTGCCAGCAGCACAGATCCCTACAATGAGCAGTTCTTC. Protein: CASSTDPYNEQFF.

With regard to this clonotype: One base away lies a much larger clone, so this may be a sequencing read error. The gene calls are TRBV7-6 and TRBJ2-2, with D possibly matching TRBD2 (6 bases). This CDR3 contains 17 residues. Germline V lookup: CDR1 SGHVS, CDR2 FNYEAQ. CDR3 sequence: CASSLAPGTHNTGELLF. The CDR3 DNA follows: TGTGCCAGCAGCTTAGCGCCGGGGACTCATAACACCGGGGAGCTGCTTTTT. Variable domain in full (rest from reference TRBV7-6 and TRBJ2-2): GAGVSQSPRYKVTKRGQDVALRCDPISGHVSLYWYRQALGQGPEFLTYFNYEAQQDKSGLPNDRFSAERPEGSISTLTIQRTEQRDSAMYRCASSLAPGTHNTGELLFGEGSRLTVL.

The sample holds one count of this clonotype. J is TRBJ1-6 and V is TRBV4-3, with TRBD1 matching 7 bases. The CDR3 length is 15 residues. With 3 bases clipped from V and 8 bases from J, the junction kept 7 bases outside the gene matches. CDR1 is LGHNA and CDR2 is YSLEER in the germline V gene. CDR3 bases: TGCGCCAGCAGCCAGGAGGGACAGTTGTATTCACCCCTCCACTTT. It translates to CASSQEGQLYSPLHF.

The chain has TRBV10-3 and TRBJ1-5, with D maybe TRBD1 (5 bases). CDR3 length equals 13 residues. Germline CDR1 ENHRY, CDR2 SYGVKD. With 2 bases removed from V and 4 bases from J, the gap between germline ends came to 6 bases. CDR3 sequence: CAISEKGNQPQHF. CDR3 nucleotides: TGTGCCATCAGTGAGAAGGGGAATCAGCCCCAGCATTTT.

This clonotype was seen many times. The rearrangement uses TRBV7-2 and TRBJ1-5; no definite D call. V shed 1 base and J shed 9 bases, with 10 bases lying between them. This CDR3 spans 13 amino acids. The germline gives CDR1 SGHTA, CDR2 FQGNSA. The CDR3 spells CASSLDGGRPQHF. The CDR3 nucleotides are TGTGCCAGCAGCTTAGACGGTGGAAGGCCCCAGCATTTT.

The V and J genes are TRBV20-1 and TRBJ1-6; possible D gene TRBD1, 6 bases. Germline assignment: CDR1 DFQATT and CDR2 SNEGSKA (reference sequence). This CDR3 is 14 amino acids long. Trimming stripped 5 bases from V and 6 bases from J, with 14 bases between. The CDR3 DNA reads TGCAGTGCTCGGGAGGGACAACTTAATTCACCCCTCCACTTT. Encoded protein: CSAREGQLNSPLHF.

This chain joins TRBV20-1 and TRBJ2-1; TRBD1 aligns across 9 bases. J was trimmed by 0 bases and V by 4 bases; bases with no gene match: 1. This CDR3 has 14 residues. The germline V gene encodes CDR1 DFQATT and CDR2 SNEGSKA (reference sequence). The CDR3 DNA sequence: TGCAGTGCTATGGGACAGGGCTCCTACAATGAGCAGTTCTTC. Its translation is CSAMGQGSYNEQFF.

The chain combines TRBV9 with TRBJ1-3; D remains unclear. V lost 0 bases to trimming and J lost 2 bases, with 6 bases between them. This CDR3 has 14 residues. Per the germline V gene, CDR1 is SGDLS and CDR2 is YYNGEE. The CDR3 region has the DNA TGTGCCAGCAGCGTAGGCTCTGCTGGAAACACCATATATTTT. Protein: CASSVGSAGNTIYF.

The chain employs TRBV25-1 and TRBJ2-2; tentatively, D is TRBD1 (6 bases). The CDR3 covers 16 residues. V was trimmed by 2 bases and J by 5 bases, leaving 15 bases between them. The V gene's germline CDR1 is MGHDK and CDR2 SYGVNS. CDR3 amino acids: CASSETDRTATGELFF. The CDR3 nucleotides read TGTGCCAGCAGTGAAACCGACAGGACGGCGACCGGGGAGCTGTTTTTT. Filled out from reference TRBV25-1 and TRBJ2-2, the complete variable domain reads EADIYQTPRYLVIGTGKKITLECSQTMGHDKMYWYQQDPGMELHLIHYSYGVNSTEKGDLSSESTVSRIRTEHFPLTLESARPSHTSQYLCASSETDRTATGELFFGEGSRLTVL.

This clonotype was counted many times. V and J are TRBV20-1 and TRBJ2-1; D is tentatively TRBD1 or TRBD2 (5 bases each). CDR3 length: 13 residues. The V gene lost 4 bases and the J gene lost 6 bases, with 13 bases spanning the gap. Germline V gene sequence: CDR1 DFQATT, CDR2 SNEGSKA (reference sequence). The CDR3 loop reads CSAKTGQGNEQFF. In DNA, the CDR3 is TGCAGTGCTAAAACGGGGCAGGGCAATGAGCAGTTCTTC.

On this clonotype: The limits of the CDR3 on the DNA are not certain, so only TCRdb's listed CDR3 is given. CDR3 sequence reads: CACSARRTGVETQYF. The V gene is TRBV25-1, the J gene TRBJ2-5; the table's D gene call, TRBD1, was not cross checked with the DNA. The CDR3 is 15 amino acids long, termini counted. The germline CDR1 and CDR2 sequences are MGHDK and SYGVNS.

The V gene is TRBV20-1, the J gene TRBJ2-1, with 7 bases lining up with TRBD2. The CDR3 contains 15 residues. Losses at the gene ends were 0 bases for V and 3 bases for J; bases not matched to a gene: 5. CDR1 and CDR2 (germline): DFQATT, SNEGSKA (reference sequence). CDR3 coding DNA: TGCAGTGCTAGAGAACTTGCGGGGGACTACAATGAGCAGTTCTTC. Its protein is CSARELAGDYNEQFF.

This clonotype has only a few counts. The rearrangement uses TRBV18 and TRBJ2-3; 9 bases are shared with TRBD2. The germline CDR1 and CDR2 sequences are KGHSH and LQKENI. V dropped 1 base and J dropped 5; count of bases not matched to a gene: 1. The CDR3 is 14 residues long. In nucleotides, the CDR3 is TGTGCCAGCTCACCACTAGCGGGGGTAGATACGCAGTATTTT. It codes for CASSPLAGVDTQYF.

As concerns this clonotype: Here the CDR3 omits its conserved ending phenylalanine or tryptophan, so a read error is the likely source. No DNA is shown, since the ends of the CDR3 on it are uncertain; the CDR3 is the one TCRdb lists. This sequence joins TRBV15 and TRBJ2-6; the table's D call, TRBD2, has no DNA check behind it. Looked up from germline, CDR1 is LNHNV and CDR2 is YYDKDF (reference sequence). The CDR3 region is 10 residues in length, termini included. CDR3 loop: CATSRGSRLA.

This clonotype was detected many times. The V call is TRBV9, the J call TRBJ2-6; 10 bases line up with TRBD1. Per germline, CDR1 SGDLS and CDR2 YYNGEE. This CDR3 has 20 residues. Trimming took 0 bases from V and 0 from J; bases not matched to a gene: 9. CDR3: CASSVAGTGADGSGANVLTF. The CDR3 coding sequence is TGTGCCAGCAGCGTAGCCGGGACAGGGGCGGACGGCTCTGGGGCCAACGTCCTGACTTTC. The entire variable domain, with the rest obtained from reference TRBV9 and TRBJ2-6, is as follows: DSGVTQTPKHLITATGQRVTLRCSPRSGDLSVYWYQQSLDQGLQFLIQYYNGEERAKGNILERFSAQQFPDLHSELNLSSLELGDSALYFCASSVAGTGADGSGANVLTFGAGSRLTVL.

V usage is TRBV7-8 and J usage is TRBJ1-2; the D is unclear. Trimming took off 5 bases at V and 4 bases at J, with 20 bases between the two ends. Germline assignment: CDR1 SGHVS and CDR2 FQNEAQ. CDR3 length equals 16 residues. CDR3 bases: TGTGCCAGCAGCCATCTTCCCGGAAGATTTCGCTATGGCTACACCTTC. Encoded protein: CASSHLPGRFRYGYTF.

Comment on this clonotype: The junction does not match germline at one end; this may be a read error. The rearrangement links TRBV29-1 to TRBJ2-6; TRBD1 is a possible D gene (5 bases). The CDR3 is made up of 12 amino acids. The germline CDR1 and CDR2 sequences are SQVTM and ANQGSEA. Here the CDR3 DNA reads TGCAGCGTTCTACAGGACCCGAAGACTGAAGCTTTC. Translating gives CSVLQDPKTEAF.

V gene TRBV19 combines with J gene TRBJ1-2; maybe TRBD1 (5 bases). Germline V gene lookup returns CDR1 LNHDA and CDR2 SQIVND (reference sequence). With 4 bases removed from V and 8 bases from J, the gap between germline ends came to 17 bases. CDR3 length: 14 amino acids. As DNA, the CDR3 is TGTGCCAGTAGTACTTCCGGGACCCCCGAGGGCTACACCTTC. It codes for CASSTSGTPEGYTF.

Concerning this clonotype itself: Since a much larger clone is just one base distant, this may be a read error. The chain has TRBV9 and TRBJ2-1, with 10 bases lining up with TRBD2. The germline V gene has CDR1 SGDLS and CDR2 YYNGEE. The CDR3 totals 15 residues. The CDR3 bases are TGTGCCGGCAGCGCAATAGCGGGAGGCTACAATGAGCAGTTCTTC. This codes for CAGSAIAGGYNEQFF.

The gene calls are TRBV29-1 and TRBJ2-5; perhaps TRBD2 as D (6 bases). The CDR3 has 13 amino acids. V was clipped by 2 bases and J by 5 bases, with 12 bases between them. Germline-derived CDR1 and CDR2 are SQVTM and ANQGSEA. As DNA, the CDR3 is TGCAGCGTTGAACCACCCCGGGGGGAGACCCAGTACTTC. Its translation is CSVEPPRGETQYF.

The gene calls are TRBV24-1 and TRBJ2-3; 7 bases line up with TRBD1. Trimming took 4 bases from V and 1 from J; bases not matched to a gene: 4. From germline, CDR1 is KGHDR and CDR2 SFDVKD. The CDR3 runs 15 residues. CDR3 protein: CATSDPGQGTDTQYF. In nucleotides, the CDR3 is TGTGCCACCAGTGACCCAGGACAGGGCACAGATACGCAGTATTTT.

Written as DNA, the CDR3 is TGTGCCATCAGCGGCTCAGACGCCGGTGGCACTCAGCCCCAGCATTTT. Amino acid sequence: CAISGSDAGGTQPQHF. The chain is built from TRBV10-3 and TRBJ1-5; D gene uncertain. Germline loops: CDR1 ENHRY, CDR2 SYGVKD. V lost 6 bases, J lost 6 bases, and 21 bases lay in between. The CDR3 contains 16 residues.